The TCR beta chain under discussion was sequenced for a study of shared clonotypes between healthy human individuals. Sequenced by immunoSEQ multiplex PCR; TCRdb stores in-frame clones only, minus some. The sample contains roughly 2.2 million clones, under 95% of which appear only once. Only one count was recorded for this clone. With 9 bases removed from V and 3 bases from J, the gap between germline ends came to 14 bases. CDR3 length: 14 residues. CDR1 is MRHNA, CDR2 SNTAGT, per germline. This clonotype originated in a man aged 18 to 35 in good health. Some clones in this sample may be carry-over from other donors' samples. The specimen sequenced was naive CD4+ T cells from PBMCs. Subset specified: CD45RA+ positively selected. The chain couples TRBV6-4 to TRBJ1-4; D uncertain. The CDR3 nucleotides read TGTGCCAGACTTTTCAGGTCCCCTAATGAAAAACTGTTTTTT. Translating it yields CARLFRSPNEKLFF.